A single sample gave rise to the 6 T cell receptor beta chains below, sequenced in a study of cytomegalovirus exposure and HLA in healthy donors. PCR primers comprised 60 Vbeta and 13 Jbeta primers. Libraries were prepared by immunoSEQ multiplex PCR; TCRdb keeps only in-frame clonotypes and omits some of them. Of about 150,000 clones listed, roughly 80% were seen once; the top ten hold more than 3.5%. The sequenced sample was PBMCs. The receptor set was obtained from a woman aged 40 to 50 in good health and CMV-seropositive.

The chain joins TRBV7-3 to TRBJ1-2; 7 nucleotides match TRBD1. Unmatched junction bases numbered 7, after V lost 4 bases and J lost 8 bases. CDR3 length: 13 residues. Germline CDR1 and CDR2: SGHTA and FQGTGA. The CDR3 region has the DNA TGTGCCAGCAGCTCTGACAGGGTGAGCGGCTACACCTTC. It translates to CASSSDRVSGYTF.

The CDR3 is CAGTGDGYTF. For the CDR3, the DNA is TGTGCCGGGACAGGGGATGGCTACACCTTC. The rearrangement uses TRBV30 and TRBJ1-2; 10 bases fit TRBD1. The CDR3 contains 10 residues. V trimming: 8 bases; J trimming: 6 bases; junction bases outside the gene matches: 0. Germline V gene sequence: CDR1 GTSNPN, CDR2 SVGIG (reference sequence).

This clone showed up just once. This chain joins TRBV7-2 and TRBJ1-1; 7 nucleotides align to TRBD1. This CDR3 has 18 residues. Germline values: CDR1 SGHTA, CDR2 FQGNSA. The V segment lost 2 bases and the J segment 4 bases; nucleotides outside the gene matches: 16. The CDR3 protein is CASSLPGRGRTSRTEAFF. The CDR3 region has the DNA TGTGCCAGCAGCTTACCGGGTAGGGGGCGAACGTCTCGCACTGAAGCTTTCTTT.

The chain has TRBV9 and TRBJ2-2; tentatively, D is TRBD2 (6 bases). Germline assignment: CDR1 SGDLS and CDR2 YYNGEE. The CDR3 has 15 residues. Trimming stripped 5 bases from V and 4 bases from J, with 15 bases between. The chain's CDR3 is CASSQTGDPTGELFF. The CDR3 coding sequence is TGTGCCAGCAGTCAAACGGGGGACCCCACCGGGGAGCTGTTTTTT.

The table lists this clone with a few counts. The genes are TRBV5-6 and TRBJ1-2, with 7 bases matching TRBD1. After removal of 7 bases from V and 7 bases from J, the junction contained 7 bases not matched to a gene. The CDR3 contains 12 residues. The germline CDR1 and CDR2 sequences are SGHDT and YYEEEE. DNA for the CDR3: TGTGCCAGCGATCGGGACAGAGGTGGCTACACCTTC. It translates to CASDRDRGGYTF.

The J gene is TRBJ2-4, the V gene TRBV9; TRBD2 matches 8 bases. The germline gives CDR1 SGDLS, CDR2 YYNGEE. The trim removed 2 bases at V and 6 bases at J, leaving 7 bases unmatched. This CDR3 region has 15 residues. The CDR3 DNA reads as TGTGCCAGCAGCGTCAACCCGGGGGGGGGAAACATTCAGTACTTC. Its protein is CASSVNPGGGNIQYF.